The 14 T cell receptor beta chains below come from one sample, sequenced in a study of blood T cells in healthy people across ages. Through a sample-barcoded 5' primer and a J-beta primer mix, a second PCR was run for roughly 6 to 12 cycles. A single record per CDR3 protein comes from TCRdb applying MiXCR to the 5' RACE reads. The data show approximately 960,000 distinct CDR3 sequences, just under 30% seen once. The sample was also linked to a second study, of T cells of mothers and their children.

What was sequenced was blood. These receptors all stem from a woman aged 40 to 50 in good health.

V and J are TRBV29-1 and TRBJ1-2; 9 bases line up with TRBD1. The CDR3 loop spans 13 amino acids. Germline V gene lookup returns CDR1 SQVTM and CDR2 ANQGSEA. V lost 7 bases and J lost 2; bases outside the gene matches: 5. The CDR3 region has the DNA TGCAGCGGTACACAGGGGGCGAACTATGGCTACACCTTC. Translation: CSGTQGANYGYTF.

As for this clonotype: A much larger clone lies a single base off, so this may be a read error. V usage is TRBV5-1 and J usage is TRBJ2-5; maybe TRBD1 (6 bases). Looked up from germline, CDR1 is SGHRS and CDR2 is YFSETQ. The CDR3 spans 15 residues. V lost 4 bases to trimming and J lost 11 bases, with 24 bases between them. The CDR3, as DNA: TGCGCCAGCAGCCAAAGCCTGACAGGATCCTACAAGCAGTACTTC. Amino acid sequence: CASSQSLTGSYKQYF.

Of note for this clonotype: A read error may produce the germline difference seen at one junction end. The chain employs TRBV4-1 and TRBJ1-2, with D unresolved. CDR3 length: 16 amino acids. Germline CDR1 reads MGHRA; CDR2 reads YSYEKL. The CDR3 DNA sequence: TGCGCCAGCAGCCAAGACGCGCAGGCGCTAATGTATGGCTACACCTTT. The encoded protein is CASSQDAQALMYGYTF.

The chain combines TRBV28 with TRBJ1-2, with D hard to call. This CDR3 has 15 amino acids. Germline V gene sequence: CDR1 MDHEN, CDR2 SYDVKM. V lost 4 bases and J lost 4, with 16 bases in between. CDR3 DNA sequence: TGTGCCAGCAGTTCCCCAGCCAGAGGTATCTATGGCTACACCTTC. Amino acids: CASSSPARGIYGYTF.

In its sample, this clonotype was seen many times. The CDR3 here is CATSDPLGQHPYEQYF. CDR3 coding DNA: TGTGCCACCAGTGATCCATTGGGACAGCACCCCTACGAGCAGTACTTC. J is TRBJ2-7 and V is TRBV24-1; 7 bases map to TRBD1. Germline V gene data show CDR1 as KGHDR and CDR2 as SFDVKD. The CDR3 covers 16 residues. Trimming removed 3 bases from V and 2 bases from J; junction bases left unmatched: 9.

This clonotype was recorded at least ten times. The CDR3 DNA sequence: TGTGCCAGCAGCTTCGGGACAGTAACATACGAGCAGTACTTC. Translating it yields CASSFGTVTYEQYF. V usage is TRBV7-2 and J usage is TRBJ2-7; TRBD1 matches at 7 bases. V lost 3 bases, J lost 4 bases, and 6 bases stayed unmatched. Looked up from germline, CDR1 is SGHTA and CDR2 is FQGNSA. The CDR3 is 14 amino acids.

This clonotype occurred many times. V gene TRBV20-1 combines with J gene TRBJ2-5; D is ambiguous. The V and J ends lost 7 bases and 2 bases respectively, with 17 bases between them. This CDR3 region has 14 residues. Per germline, CDR1 DFQATT and CDR2 SNEGSKA (reference sequence). CDR3 DNA sequence: TGCAGTGGGACCCCTACAGAGACTCAAGAGACCCAGTACTTC. It encodes CSGTPTETQETQYF.

Remarks on this clonotype: With a much larger clone just one base away, this may be a read error. The J gene is TRBJ2-7, the V gene TRBV20-1; no clear D gene. The CDR3 has 15 amino acids. Germline-derived CDR1 and CDR2 are DFQATT and SNEGSKA (reference sequence). The CDR3 loop reads CSAAHRTPTIYERYF. In DNA, the CDR3 is TGCAGTGCCGCTCACCGTACACCCACCATCTACGAGCGGTACTTC.

Comment on this clonotype: This clone may be a read error of a much larger clone one base away. This chain uses TRBV7-2 with TRBJ1-2; D is unresolved. CDR1 is SGHTA and CDR2 is FQGNSA in the germline V gene. This CDR3 contains 14 residues. The CDR3 region is CAGSASQYYYGYTF. The CDR3 DNA reads TGTGCCGGCAGCGCCTCACAGTACTACTATGGCTACACCTTC.

The J gene is TRBJ2-2, the V gene TRBV29-1; D unclear. Germline V lookup: CDR1 SQVTM, CDR2 ANQGSEA. V lost 4 bases and J lost 4, with 16 bases in between. The CDR3 spans 15 residues. Here the CDR3 DNA reads TGCAGCGTTGTGTCGGGCAGGTCACCCACCGGGGAGCTGTTTTTT. Its translation: CSVVSGRSPTGELFF.

The chain couples TRBV20-1 to TRBJ1-2; D call uncertain. V lost 1 base and J lost 1, with 13 bases in between. The CDR3 spans 15 residues. The germline CDR1 and CDR2 sequences are DFQATT and SNEGSKA (reference sequence). Here the CDR3 reads CSARGGERVNYGYTF. The CDR3 DNA is TGCAGTGCTAGAGGGGGAGAAAGGGTTAACTATGGCTACACCTTC.

In the case of this clonotype: A much larger clone sits a single nucleotide away, making a read error possible. This chain connects TRBV6-5 to TRBJ1-2; D is perhaps TRBD1 (5 bases). The ends were cut back, 4 bases at V and 12 bases at J, with 18 bases in the middle. Per the germline V gene, CDR1 is MNHEY and CDR2 is SVGAGI. The CDR3 has 13 amino acids. The CDR3 DNA reads TGTGCCAGCAGTTTGGGGGGAAGGGAAGGCCACACCTTC. Amino acids: CASSLGGREGHTF.

J is TRBJ1-4 and V is TRBV7-2, with TRBD1 matching 7 bases. This CDR3 contains 14 residues. Germline V gene data show CDR1 as SGHTA and CDR2 as FQGNSA. V gave up 4 bases and J gave up 10 bases; unmatched junction bases: 9. CDR3 protein: CASSSGGGDGKLFF. DNA of the CDR3: TGTGCCAGCAGCTCGGGAGGGGGCGACGGAAAACTGTTTTTT.

This clonotype was recorded many times. V is TRBV12-3 or TRBV12-4 and J is TRBJ1-2, with 10 bases that match TRBD1. CDR3 size: 15 residues. After removal of 6 bases from V and 5 bases from J, the junction contained 9 bases not matched to a gene. CDR3 coding DNA: TGTGCCAGCAGCCCCCGGACAGGGGGAAGGTATGGCTACACCTTC. Its translation is CASSPRTGGRYGYTF.